This TCR beta chain came from a study of T cell responses to AZD1222 COVID-19 vaccine. Overall study findings and caveats: The donor cohort was predominantly white British with a female majority, and clonal diversity may have been underestimated.

CDR1 is ENHRY, CDR2 SYGVKD, per germline. The CDR3 contains 14 residues. V was pared by 0 bases and J by 3 bases, with 5 bases between. Sequencing was performed with immunoSEQ multiplex PCR; in TCRdb, only in-frame clones are kept and a portion is missing. The profile covers approximately 110,000 clones, with about 85% appearing a single time and approximately 5.9% taken by the ten largest. This clone appeared a single time. Its specificity is not known. Sequenced here: peripheral blood, sampled on day 0 of AZD1222 vaccination. This clonotype was obtained from an adult in good health. V is TRBV10-3 and J is TRBJ2-2; D is unclear. CDR3 amino acids: CAISESGDTGELFF. DNA of the CDR3: TGTGCCATCAGTGAGTCGGGCGACACCGGGGAGCTGTTTTTT.